This T cell receptor beta chain was captured by sequencing in a study of technical replicates of blood from several donors. Generated by immunoSEQ multiplex PCR, the TCRdb table keeps only in-frame clones and is missing some. This sample carries about 16,000 clones, roughly 89% of them seen once, and the ten largest clones take about 12%. This CDR3 is built from 14 residues. Trimming cost V 4 bases and J 2 bases, with 13 bases left between them. Looked up from germline, CDR1 is SQVTM and CDR2 is ANQGSEA. The clonotype originates from a human donor in good health. The chain recombines TRBV29-1 with TRBJ2-3; D uncertain. Sequenced: PBMCs. The CDR3 region is CSVGIGHNTDTQYF. The CDR3 DNA reads as TGCAGCGTTGGTATTGGGCACAACACAGATACGCAGTATTTT.